The source of this T cell receptor beta chain is a study of lymphopenia after photon versus proton radiotherapy. The study's findings and limits: Larger post-nadir TCR diversity loss correlated inversely with survival in deceased patients. Proton therapy kept repertoires fairly stable, unlike photons, which gained effector/memory cells. After the lymphocyte nadir, photon-treated repertoires showed oligoclonal expansion, especially of CD8+ Temra cells.

Turning to this clone: Its antigen is not known.

CDR1 and CDR2 from the germline V gene are SNHLY and FYNNEI. CDR3 size: 15 residues. The V and J ends lost 6 bases and 6 bases respectively, with 21 bases between them. The method was immunoSEQ multiplex PCR; TCRdb's version includes in-frame clones alone and lacks a portion of them. Of tens of thousands of clones listed, around 83% are singletons. This chain joins TRBV2 and TRBJ2-7, with a possible D match to TRBD2 (5 bases). This TCR came from a man aged 60-69 years with pancreatic cancer. The starting material was peripheral blood, obtained from a patient treated with proton-based radiotherapy. DNA for the CDR3: TGTGCCAGCAGGCCCTACCGTTCTGGTCGGGGCGAGCAGTACTTC. Translated, it gives CASRPYRSGRGEQYF.